This is a list of T cell receptor beta chains from one sample in a study of shared clonotypes between healthy human individuals. Data came from immunoSEQ multiplex PCR; TCRdb stores just in-frame clones and leaves some out. The table lists about 700,000 clones, around 67% of them singletons, with under 2% in the top ten. Sequencing used memory CD4+ T cells sorted from blood. The receptors shown here come from a woman in her 30s in good health. Each CDR3 is given with its conserved first and last residue. D genes are given only for firm matches. Where a row states a size, it is once, few, many or the class of an expanded clone; other rows omit it.

CDR3nt,CDR3aa,d_gene,abundance,v_gene,j_gene
TGTGCCAGCAGCCCTTATGGACAGGGCAATCAGCCCCAGCATTTT,CASSPYGQGNQPQHF,TRBD1,-,TRBV28,TRBJ1-5
TGTGCCAGCAGCTTAGCGGGAGTCGTTTTCTGGGAGACCCAGTACTTC,CASSLAGVVFWETQYF,-,-,TRBV11-2,TRBJ2-5
TGTGCCAGCAGCTCCGGGACCAGCGGGAGCGGGAAAAAGCAGTACTTC,CASSSGTSGSGKKQYF,TRBD2,few,TRBV28,TRBJ2-5
TGTGCCAGCAGTTCCCCGAGGACAGGGAAAGGCTATGGCTACACCTTC,CASSSPRTGKGYGYTF,TRBD1,-,TRBV27,TRBJ1-2
TGTGCCAGCTCGGGCGGGTCTACAGATACGCAGTATTTT,CASSGGSTDTQYF,-,-,TRBV6-6,TRBJ2-3
TGTGCCAGCAGGTCAGAACCGGGACTAAAAGAGACCCAGTACTTC,CASRSEPGLKETQYF,TRBD2,-,TRBV6-5,TRBJ2-5
TGTGCCAGTAGTAAAGGCAGGGCTGGGGCCAACGTCCTGACTTTC,CASSKGRAGANVLTF,-,-,TRBV19,TRBJ2-6
TGTGCCAGCAGCTTAGAGGTTTTGAACACTGAAGCTTTCTTT,CASSLEVLNTEAFF,-,-,TRBV7-9,TRBJ1-1
TGTGCCAGCAGCTTAGGACAGGGGAGAGTGGGAGACACCGGGGAGCTGTTTTTT,CASSLGQGRVGDTGELFF,TRBD1,-,TRBV5-4,TRBJ2-2
TGTGCCAGCGCCTCCGACCAAAACAATGAGCAGTTCTTC,CASASDQNNEQFF,-,few,TRBV2,TRBJ2-1
TGTGCCAGCAGTCCCGGATCGGGGAACACAGATACGCAGTATTTT,CASSPGSGNTDTQYF,-,-,TRBV7-3,TRBJ2-3
TGTGCCAGCAGTGATAGGTTTGGGACAGGACCCGCGTATGGCTACACCTTC,CASSDRFGTGPAYGYTF,TRBD1,few,TRBV2,TRBJ1-2
TGTGCCAGCAGTTCGCTAGCGGTCGCCTACGAGCAGTACTTC,CASSSLAVAYEQYF,TRBD2,-,TRBV2,TRBJ2-7
TGTGCCAGCAGTACCCTTCGACAGGGAGACGAGCAGTACTTC,CASSTLRQGDEQYF,TRBD1,-,TRBV27,TRBJ2-7
TGTGCCAGCAACTCGGAGGGCTACGAGCAGTACTTC,CASNSEGYEQYF,-,-,TRBV6-5,TRBJ2-7
TGCGCCAGCAGCTTGGCCAGGGAAAAAGAGACCCAGTACTTC,CASSLAREKETQYF,-,-,TRBV5-1,TRBJ2-5
TGTGCCAGCAGTGTCGCGGGAGCGAACACCGGGGAGCTGTTTTTT,CASSVAGANTGELFF,TRBD2,-,TRBV28,TRBJ2-2
TGTGCCAGCAATCTTGTAGCCGGGCTCGGCTATGGCTACACCTTC,CASNLVAGLGYGYTF,-,-,TRBV5-5,TRBJ1-2
TGTGCCAGCAGCCTAACTGACAAAGATTGGTCCCCCCGGGAGCAGTACTTC,CASSLTDKDWSPREQYF,-,-,TRBV11-2,TRBJ2-7
TGTGCCACCAGCAGAGATTGGGGGAGACCGCAGTTCTTC,CATSRDWGRPQFF,-,-,TRBV15,TRBJ2-1
TGTGCCAGCAGCCGGGGGCAGGCCAATCAGCCCCAGCATTTT,CASSRGQANQPQHF,-,-,TRBV7-2,TRBJ1-5
TGTGCCAGCAGCTTAAGGCAGTTGCACGAGCAGTACTTC,CASSLRQLHEQYF,-,-,TRBV7-2,TRBJ2-7
TGTGCCAGCAGCTTAACCGCAGGGGGCGCCGACTATGGCTACACCTTC,CASSLTAGGADYGYTF,TRBD1,-,TRBV7-9,TRBJ1-2
TGTGCCAGCAGTTTATCAGGACTGGCAAACAACGAGCAGTACTTC,CASSLSGLANNEQYF,-,few,TRBV27,TRBJ2-7
TGTGCCAGCAGGGAGGGTAGCACAGATACGCAGTATTTT,CASREGSTDTQYF,-,-,TRBV6-6,TRBJ2-3
TGTGCCAGCAGCCTCGGGGGGACTAGCGGGACTGAGCAGTTCTTC,CASSLGGTSGTEQFF,TRBD2,-,TRBV11-3,TRBJ2-1
TGTGCCAGCAGTTTCGGATGGACTAGCGGGAGGCAAACAGATACGCAGTATTTT,CASSFGWTSGRQTDTQYF,TRBD2,-,TRBV28,TRBJ2-3
TGTGCCAGCAGCCAAACCACTATTAACACTGAAGCTTTCTTT,CASSQTTINTEAFF,-,few,TRBV14,TRBJ1-1
TGTGCCAGCACCCCCCCAGCGGGAGGGCCAGGCACAGATACGCAGTATTTT,CASTPPAGGPGTDTQYF,TRBD2,-,TRBV28,TRBJ2-3
TGTGCCACCAAAAGGGACTACGGGCACGAGCAGTACTTC,CATKRDYGHEQYF,TRBD2,-,TRBV19,TRBJ2-7
TGCGCCAGCAGCCCCCACCGGACAGGGTTTCCAACTAATGAAAAACTGTTTTTT,CASSPHRTGFPTNEKLFF,TRBD1,-,TRBV4-1,TRBJ1-4
TGTGCCAGCAGCACCCTACCCCCTAGGCAGTACTTC,CASSTLPPRQYF,-,-,TRBV28,TRBJ2-7
TGTGCCAGCTGGAGCGGGAGGGGAACGGGGGAGCAGTACTTC,CASWSGRGTGEQYF,TRBD2,-,TRBV28,TRBJ2-7
TGTGCCAGCAGCTTGGATCCTACAGGGTCCAAAAACATTCAGTACTTC,CASSLDPTGSKNIQYF,-,once,TRBV5-4,TRBJ2-4
TGCGCCAGCAGCCGAAACTTCAATGAGCAGTTCTTC,CASSRNFNEQFF,-,few,TRBV5-1,TRBJ2-1
TGTGCCAGCAGTTTCTCCGTCAATCAGCCCCAGCATTTT,CASSFSVNQPQHF,-,-,TRBV28,TRBJ1-5
TGTGCCAGCAGTCCAGGACAGGGGGCTTGGGAGACCCAGTACTTC,CASSPGQGAWETQYF,TRBD1,-,TRBV6-5,TRBJ2-5
TGTGCCAGCAGCTTGCCCGGGGCAGCTACAATGAACACTGAAGCTTTCTTT,CASSLPGAATMNTEAFF,-,-,TRBV11-2,TRBJ1-1
TGTGCCAGCAGCTTAGTCGCGCCTTCAACTAATGAAAAACTGTTTTTT,CASSLVAPSTNEKLFF,-,-,TRBV7-2,TRBJ1-4
TGTGCCAGCAGTTTATTAGAGGCACGAGGTAGTGAGCAGTTCTTC,CASSLLEARGSEQFF,-,-,TRBV28,TRBJ2-1
TGTGCCAGCAGTGCATACAAGGCCGGCTACACCTTC,CASSAYKAGYTF,-,-,TRBV6-1,TRBJ1-2
TGTGCCAGCACCCTAAAGATCCGCGGAATCCCCTACGAGCAGTACTTC,CASTLKIRGIPYEQYF,-,-,TRBV28,TRBJ2-7
TGTGCCAGCAGCTCCTTAGCGGGAGGGCCCACCGGGGAGCTGTTTTTT,CASSSLAGGPTGELFF,TRBD2,once,TRBV11-2,TRBJ2-2
TGCAGCGTTGAAAACAGGGGGCTTGTCACTGAAGCTTTCTTT,CSVENRGLVTEAFF,TRBD1,-,TRBV29-1,TRBJ1-1
TGTGCCAGTATAGGTGGGGGAATCGACTATGGCTACACCTTC,CASIGGGIDYGYTF,-,-,TRBV19,TRBJ1-2
TGTGCCAGCAGTGAAGCGCTCGGACAGGGGTGGCCTGAAGCTTTCTTT,CASSEALGQGWPEAFF,TRBD1,-,TRBV6-1,TRBJ1-1
TGCAGCGTACTACAGGGGAGGCGGACTGAAGCTTTCTTT,CSVLQGRRTEAFF,TRBD1,-,TRBV29-1,TRBJ1-1
TGTGCCAGCAGTTACGCGGGGGCTGGAAACACCATATATTTT,CASSYAGAGNTIYF,-,-,TRBV6-5,TRBJ1-3
TGTGCCAGCAGCCACACAGGGGGAACGAACACCGGGGAGCTGTTTTTT,CASSHTGGTNTGELFF,TRBD1,few,TRBV4-2,TRBJ2-2
TGTGCCATCAGCTCGGGACAGGGCTACGAGCAGTACTTC,CAISSGQGYEQYF,TRBD1,-,TRBV10-3,TRBJ2-7
TGTGCCAGCAGTGCCACGAGGGGTATAGCCAAAAACATTCAGTACTTC,CASSATRGIAKNIQYF,-,few,TRBV2,TRBJ2-4
TGTGCCAGCTCCTGGGGGGGTTCGGGCAATCAGCCCCAGCATTTT,CASSWGGSGNQPQHF,-,-,TRBV28,TRBJ1-5
TGTGCCAGCAGTCACAGCTACGAGCAGTACTTC,CASSHSYEQYF,-,many,TRBV28,TRBJ2-7
TGTGCCAGCTCAGTGGACAGGGTCCGCACAGATACGCAGTATTTT,CASSVDRVRTDTQYF,TRBD1,-,TRBV18,TRBJ2-3
TGTGCCAGCAGTTTAAGCTCAGGGGTGACTGGCGGGGCCAACGTCCTGACTTTC,CASSLSSGVTGGANVLTF,-,-,TRBV28,TRBJ2-6